The 31 T cell receptor beta chains presented below share a single source sample, sequenced in a study of tumor and adjacent non-tumor tissue in lung cancer (dated by TCRdb to about 2018). Bulk unsorted tissue served as the source for RNA extraction, and RNA quality was assessed using a NanoDrop ND-1000 and an Agilent 2100. The library was prepared using multiplex PCR. The sequencer was an Illumina HiSeq 2500. TCRbeta libraries were built by three rounds of nested PCR using primers (Table S4), following protocols modified from ARM-PCR. The raw public reads went through TCRdb reprocessing: fastp at Q25, MiXCR clone calling, in-frame beta chains kept. Every entry covers one CDR3 protein and lists the most common genes and DNA from its rows. This sample has about 110,000 distinct CDR3 sequences in its table, and more than 70% of those were observed once. The ten biggest clones cover about 40% of the sample.

Material for sequencing was lung tumor tissue. The receptors stem from a woman aged 60-70 years with non-small cell lung cancer.

The chain uses TRBV4-3 and TRBJ2-7; 11 bases match TRBD2. V gave up 11 bases and J gave up 2 bases; unmatched junction bases: 11. CDR1 LGHNA and CDR2 YSLEER come from the germline V gene. The CDR3 is 15 residues long. The CDR3 nucleotides are TGCGCCGACAGCCAAGGGACTAGCGGAACCTACGAGCAGTACTTC. Encoded protein: CADSQGTSGTYEQYF.

This clonotype was seen just once. Mismatch with germline at one junction end may stem from a read error. The genes are TRBV11-2 and TRBJ2-5; D is possibly TRBD2 (5 bases). Germline V gene lookup returns CDR1 SGHAT and CDR2 FQNNGV. The CDR3 runs 16 residues. Written as DNA, the CDR3 is TGTGCCAGCAGACGTAGCCGAACCGAGGGTCAAGAGATCCAGTACTTC. Translated: CASRRSRTEGQEIQYF.

As for this clonotype: At one end the junction does not follow the germline gene, possibly because of a read error. This chain uses TRBV11-1 with TRBJ2-2, with TRBD2 identical over 12 bases. There are 17 residues in the CDR3. Germline V lookup: CDR1 SGHAT, CDR2 FQDESV (reference sequence). The CDR3 is CANSPRLAGESTGEMFF. Here the CDR3 DNA reads TGTGCTAACAGCCCGCGACTAGCGGGAGAATCCACCGGGGAGATGTTTTTT.

A word on this clonotype: Likely a read error: the CDR3 ends without its conserved phenylalanine or tryptophan. J is TRBJ2-7 and V is TRBV29-1; tentatively, D is TRBD1 (6 bases). This CDR3 has 15 amino acids. Germline V gene lookup returns CDR1 SQVTM and CDR2 ANQGSEA. V lost 4 bases, J lost 3 bases, and 19 bases lay in between. CDR3 residues: CSVGGTLSSVYEQYS. The CDR3 DNA follows: TGCAGCGTTGGGGGGACACTCAGCTCAGTCTACGAGCAGTACTCC.

This clonotype has only a few counts. The rearrangement joins TRBV20-1 to TRBJ2-3; possibly TRBD2 for D (5 bases). The CDR3 sequence is 15 residues long. Per the germline V gene, CDR1 is DFQATT and CDR2 is SNEGSKA (reference sequence). Trimming shortened V by 6 bases and J by 3 bases, and 19 bases separated the two germline ends. The CDR3 DNA reads as TGCAGTGCCCACCCGCGGGCCACTAGTACAGATACGCAGTATTTT. Translated, it gives CSAHPRATSTDTQYF.

Worth noting for this clonotype: This may arise from a read error, as a much more abundant clone is one base away. The chain recombines TRBV12-3 or TRBV12-4 with TRBJ2-1, with TRBD2 identical over 10 bases. V lost 3 bases to trimming and J lost 12 bases; unmatched junction nucleotides: 14. The CDR3 is 16 residues long. This CDR3 reads CASSFPLAGEGDGQFF. For the CDR3, the DNA is TGTGCCAGCAGTTTTCCCCTAGCGGGAGAAGGGGATGGGCAGTTCTTC.

The rearrangement joins TRBV11-2 to TRBJ1-5; D remains ambiguous. V was shortened by 5 bases and J by 5 bases, with 13 bases between the two germline ends. This CDR3 region has 14 residues. Germline CDR1 is SGHAT and CDR2 is FQNNGV. CDR3 region: CASSRSGTDQPQHF. CDR3 DNA: TGTGCCAGCAGCAGGAGCGGTACCGATCAGCCCCAGCATTTT.

Concerning this clonotype: Compared with germline, one end of the junction differs, possibly owing to a read error. CDR3 sequence (DNA): TGTGCCAGCAGTAGGATAGAGGCTTTCGGCTCCTACGTGCAGTACTTC. Its protein is CASSRIEAFGSYVQYF. The rearrangement uses TRBV6-2 or TRBV6-3 and TRBJ2-7, with D hard to call. From germline, CDR1 is MNHEY and CDR2 SVGEGT. The CDR3 is 16 amino acids.

This clonotype was seen repeatedly, ten times or more. The chain links TRBV10-1 to TRBJ1-1, with TRBD1 matching over 7 bases. V was pared by 2 bases and J by 9 bases, with 6 bases of the junction left unmatched. The CDR3 totals 13 residues. CDR1 is WNHNN, CDR2 SYGVQD, per germline (reference sequence). The CDR3 DNA reads as TGCGCCAGCAGTGAGACTCGACAGGGTAAAGCTTTCTTT. It codes for CASSETRQGKAFF.

This clonotype was counted a single time. The chain recombines TRBV29-1 with TRBJ2-3, with D perhaps TRBD2 (6 bases). CDR3 length: 13 amino acids. CDR1 and CDR2 (germline): SQVTM, ANQGSEA. V was pared by 7 bases and J by 6 bases, with 17 bases between. The chain's CDR3 is CSAYTRGTDTQYF. The CDR3 DNA follows: TGCAGCGCCTATACGCGGGGTACGGATACGCAGTATTTT.

A remark on this clonotype: The CDR3 does not end in the conserved phenylalanine or tryptophan, so this is likely a read error. The chain combines TRBV28 with TRBJ2-7; D call uncertain. Deletions cut 2 bases from V and 4 bases from J, with 12 bases between. CDR3 length equals 14 residues. Germline assignment: CDR1 MDHEN and CDR2 SYDVKM. The CDR3: CASSLPGLKYEQYS. CDR3 sequence (DNA): TGTGCCAGCAGTTTACCCGGGTTGAAGTACGAGCAGTACTCC.

There are a few counts of this clonotype. Just one base apart from a much larger clone, this may be a read error. The V and J genes are TRBV6-1 and TRBJ2-3; 8 bases map to TRBD1. Losses at the gene ends were 3 bases for V and 5 bases for J; bases not matched to a gene: 7. This CDR3 spans 15 amino acids. Per the germline V gene, CDR1 is MNHNS and CDR2 is SASEGT. In DNA form, the CDR3 reads TGTGCCAGCAGTGATGAAGGACAGGGCGAAGATACGCAGTATTTT. This translates into CASSDEGQGEDTQYF.

The rearrangement uses TRBV7-9 and TRBJ1-3; no definite D call. Germline values: CDR1 SEHNR, CDR2 FQNEAQ (reference sequence). The CDR3 loop spans 16 amino acids. V was clipped by 5 bases and J by 0 bases, with 14 bases between them. The CDR3 region has the DNA TGTGCCAGCAGCCCACCTGTACAGACCTCTGGAAACACCATATATTTT. Translating gives CASSPPVQTSGNTIYF.

In regard to this clonotype: A read error is likely, as this CDR3 ends without the conserved phenylalanine or tryptophan. The chain is built from TRBV5-6 and TRBJ1-2; D is possibly TRBD1 (6 bases). The germline gives CDR1 SGHDT, CDR2 YYEEEE. The CDR3 contains 15 residues. The CDR3 protein is CASSNRDILVYGYTL. The CDR3 DNA sequence: TGTGCAAGCAGTAACCGGGACATCCTTGTCTATGGCTACACCTTA.

In its sample, this clonotype was seen once. A read error may produce the germline difference seen at one junction end. This chain connects TRBV6-1 to TRBJ1-2, with D perhaps matching TRBD1 (6 bases). The germline V gene has CDR1 MNHNS and CDR2 SASEGT. This CDR3 comprises 15 residues. CDR3: CASSGTGCFNYGYTF. The CDR3 DNA sequence: TGCGCCAGCAGTGGAACAGGGTGTTTCAACTATGGCTACACCTTC.

V gene TRBV2 combines with J gene TRBJ1-1; TRBD1 might be the D (5 bases). Per germline, CDR1 SNHLY and CDR2 FYNNEI. The V end lost 6 bases, the J end lost 4 bases, and 12 bases lay between the germline ends. This CDR3 comprises 13 residues. The CDR3 is CASRIQGSTEAFF. The CDR3 DNA reads TGTGCCAGCAGGATTCAGGGCAGCACTGAAGCTTTCTTT.

This clonotype was picked up one time. At one boundary the junction diverges from the germline segment, which might be a read error. The chain has TRBV20-1 and TRBJ1-6; possibly TRBD1 for D (5 bases). CDR3 size: 11 residues. The germline V gene encodes CDR1 DFQATT and CDR2 SNEGSKA (reference sequence). Here the CDR3 reads CSASCGASFCF. As DNA, the CDR3 is TGCAGTGCTAGCTGTGGGGCGAGTTTCTGCTTT.

This clonotype appeared a few times. At one boundary the junction diverges from the germline segment, which might be a read error. The chain is built from TRBV29-1 and TRBJ2-3, with 8 bases that match TRBD1. This CDR3 region has 15 residues. CDR1 is SQVTM and CDR2 is ANQGSEA in the germline V gene. This chain's CDR3 is CSIEERDRGSDTQYF. CDR3 bases: TGCAGCATTGAAGAACGTGACAGGGGCTCAGATACGCAGTATTTT.

Worth noting for this clonotype: Just one base apart from a much larger clone, this may be a read error. The chain is built from TRBV12-3 or TRBV12-4 and TRBJ1-2; D unresolved. Trimming took off 5 bases at V and 4 bases at J, with 14 bases between the two ends. The CDR3 has 14 residues. CDR3 protein: CASSPSRTPYGYTF. The CDR3 nucleotides read TGTGCCAGCAGTCCTAGCCGGACGCCCTATGGCTACACCTTC.

The V call is TRBV20-1, the J call TRBJ2-1; no clear D. Germline V lookup: CDR1 DFQATT, CDR2 SNEGSKA (reference sequence). This CDR3 has 14 residues. V was clipped by 7 bases and J by 1 base, with 14 bases between them. CDR3: CSVISSSSYNEQFF. CDR3 sequence (DNA): TGCAGTGTTATATCTTCTAGTTCCTACAATGAGCAGTTCTTC.

The rearrangement uses TRBV6-1 and TRBJ1-2; a weak D match, TRBD1 (5 bases). V gave up 9 bases and J gave up 2 bases, with 13 bases separating them. Germline V gives CDR1 MNHNS, CDR2 SASEGT. CDR3 length: 13 amino acids. CDR3 sequence reads: CASRGRGNYGYTF. In DNA, the CDR3 is TGTGCCAGTAGAGGACGGGGGAACTATGGCTACACCTTC.

The V call is TRBV7-2, the J call TRBJ2-2; weak D call: TRBD1 (6 bases). V was pared by 3 bases and J by 7 bases, with 12 bases between. This CDR3 has 14 amino acids. CDR1 and CDR2 (germline): SGHTA, FQGNSA. CDR3 nucleotide sequence: TGTGCCAGCAGCTTCTCTACAGGGAGCGGGGAGCTGTTTTTT. This encodes CASSFSTGSGELFF.

On this clonotype itself: Germline and junction disagree at one end, which may indicate a read error. The gene calls are TRBV5-1 and TRBJ2-7; 9 bases are shared with TRBD1. Germline CDR1 and CDR2: SGHRS and YFSETQ. This CDR3 region has 14 residues. CDR3 DNA sequence: TGCGCCAGTATGGACAGGGGTAGCTCCTACGGGCAGTACTTC. Translating gives CASMDRGSSYGQYF.

Regarding this clonotype: The junction departs from germline at one end; a sequencing error may be responsible. The rearrangement links TRBV6-5 to TRBJ2-3; D perhaps matches TRBD1 (5 bases). CDR1 and CDR2 (germline): MNHEY, SVGAGI. This CDR3 spans 16 amino acids. The CDR3, as DNA: TGTGCGAGCAGTTACGCCGCATGGGGCAGCGCAGATACGCAGTATTTT. It codes for CASSYAAWGSADTQYF.

J is TRBJ2-5 and V is TRBV6-1; TRBD1 might be the D (6 bases). V dropped 2 bases and J dropped 5 bases, with 12 bases sitting between them. Germline V gene sequence: CDR1 MNHNS, CDR2 SASEGT. This CDR3 comprises 14 residues. Here the CDR3 reads CASSEWTDGETQYF. The CDR3 coding sequence is TGTGCCAGCAGTGAATGGACAGATGGGGAGACCCAGTACTTC.

The chain employs TRBV24-1 and TRBJ2-2; no clear D. Germline V gives CDR1 KGHDR, CDR2 SFDVKD. V was cut by 4 bases and J by 4 bases, with 9 bases left in between. The CDR3 loop spans 14 amino acids. CDR3 sequence (DNA): TGTGCCACCAGTGAGGATATCCCCACCGGGGAGCTGTTTTTT. Encoded protein: CATSEDIPTGELFF.

J is TRBJ2-6 and V is TRBV6-1; D tentatively fits TRBD1 or TRBD2 (5 bases each). Germline V gene lookup returns CDR1 MNHNS and CDR2 SASEGT. This CDR3 is 15 amino acids long. The V end lost 9 bases, the J end lost 1 base, and 13 bases lay between the germline ends. Written as DNA, the CDR3 is TGTGCCAGAAGTACAGAGGGGTCTGGGGCCAACGTCCTGACTTTC. Protein sequence: CARSTEGSGANVLTF.

Here the CDR3 DNA reads TGCGCCAGCAGCCAAGGGGTTTTCTGGAGCAATCAGCCCCAGCATTTT. This sequence encodes CASSQGVFWSNQPQHF. The genes are TRBV4-3 and TRBJ1-5; no definite D call. Per germline, CDR1 LGHNA and CDR2 YSLEER. Deletions cut 1 base from V and 1 base from J, with 11 bases between. CDR3 length: 16 amino acids.

Regarding this clonotype: This sequence may be a read error, since a much larger clone differs from it by one base. This chain connects TRBV20-1 to TRBJ2-3; TRBD2 agrees at 12 bases. CDR1 and CDR2 (germline): DFQATT, SNEGSKA (reference sequence). The length of the CDR3 is 16 residues. J was trimmed by 4 bases and V by 4 bases; bases with no gene match: 9. DNA for the CDR3: TGCAGTGCTAACCCTAGCGGGGGGGCCTGGTCAGATACGCAGTATTTT. Translated: CSANPSGGAWSDTQYF.

On this clonotype: This sequence may be a read error, since a much larger clone differs from it by one base. No conserved phenylalanine or tryptophan is present at the end of the CDR3, so a read error is the likely explanation. The chain couples TRBV6-1 to TRBJ2-1; D unclear. Germline V gene data show CDR1 as MNHNS and CDR2 as SASEGT. The V gene lost 7 bases and the J gene lost 0 bases, with 13 bases spanning the gap. The CDR3 covers 15 residues. The CDR3 reads CASTNTQYSYNEQFL. The CDR3 DNA sequence: TGTGCCAGCACCAATACACAATACTCCTACAATGAGCAGTTCCTC.

In the case of this clonotype: The conserved closing phenylalanine or tryptophan is absent in this CDR3, likely reflecting a read error. CDR3 nucleotide sequence: TGCGCCAGCAGCCCCCTCGCGGGGACTAACTATGACTACACCCTC. Protein: CASSPLAGTNYDYTL. V and J are TRBV5-1 and TRBJ1-2; D possibly corresponds to TRBD1 (5 bases). The CDR3 contains 15 residues. Germline CDR1 and CDR2: SGHRS and YFSETQ.